A single sample is the source of the 10 T cell receptor beta chains below, sequenced in a study of shared clonotypes between healthy human individuals. Positively selected for CCR7, the CD45RO-negative cells used as naive CD8 cells excluded terminally differentiated effector memory CD45RA+ cells. Clones were sequenced by immunoSEQ multiplex PCR, and TCRdb holds only the in-frame ones, with some missing. The sample has about 2 million clones, roughly 94% seen once. Sequencing was carried out using naive CD8+ T cells sorted from blood. These receptors originate from a man between 18 and 35 years old in good health.

The chain is built from TRBV19 and TRBJ2-1, with D unclear. This CDR3 has 15 residues. V shed 5 bases and J shed 2 bases, with 13 bases lying between them. Per germline, CDR1 LNHDA and CDR2 SQIVND (reference sequence). For the CDR3, the DNA is TGTGCCAGTAGTCCCTGGGCAGCCACCTACAATGAGCAGTTCTTC. This codes for CASSPWAATYNEQFF. The full variable domain, with the rest looked up from reference TRBV19 and TRBJ2-1, is DGGITQSPKYLFRKEGQNVTLSCEQNLNHDAMYWYRQDPGQGLRLIYYSQIVNDFQKGDIAEGYSVSREKKESFPLTVTSAQKNPTAFYLCASSPWAATYNEQFFGPGTRLTVL.

V and J are TRBV27 and TRBJ2-5, with D possibly called TRBD1 or TRBD2 (6 bases each). The end of the DNA is better explained by TRBJ2-7, so the J call may be wrong. Germline CDR1 and CDR2: MNHEY and SMNVEV (reference sequence). There are 14 residues in the CDR3. The CDR3, as DNA: TGTGCCAGCAGTTTAAGGGGGGCGATCTACGAGCAGTACTTC. Protein sequence: CASSLRGAIYEQYF.

The chain recombines TRBV19 with TRBJ2-2, with 7 bases matching TRBD1. The CDR3 is made up of 14 amino acids. V lost 8 bases to trimming and J lost 3 bases; unmatched junction nucleotides: 6. Germline loops: CDR1 LNHDA, CDR2 SQIVND (reference sequence). The CDR3 spells CASLRDRDTGELFF. The CDR3 DNA follows: TGTGCCAGTCTCCGGGACAGAGACACCGGGGAGCTGTTTTTT.

This clone was recorded once. Different DNA sequences within this sample yield the same CDR3. This chain joins TRBV6-6 and TRBJ2-5, with 8 bases that match TRBD2. Trimming cost V 3 bases and J 2 bases; bases outside gene matches: 5. This CDR3 comprises 15 residues. The germline gives CDR1 MNHNY, CDR2 SVGAGI (reference sequence). This chain's CDR3 is CASSYTSGVQETQYF. The CDR3 DNA follows: TGTGCCAGCAGTTATACTAGCGGAGTTCAAGAGACCCAGTACTTC.

The rearrangement joins TRBV4-1 to TRBJ2-7, with D uncertain. The germline V gene encodes CDR1 MGHRA and CDR2 YSYEKL. V was trimmed by 1 base and J by 2 bases, leaving 15 bases between them. This CDR3 contains 16 residues. This CDR3 reads CASSQVARTMAYEQYF. CDR3 nucleotides: TGCGCCAGCAGCCAAGTGGCTAGGACGATGGCCTACGAGCAGTACTTC.

The chain is built from TRBV28 and TRBJ2-7; D is undetermined. V lost 3 bases and J lost 6, with 12 bases in between. Germline assignment: CDR1 MDHEN and CDR2 SYDVKM. The CDR3 has 13 amino acids. The CDR3 nucleotides read TGTGCCAGCAGTTTCGGGTCTCCGGTCGAGCAGTACTTC. Amino acids: CASSFGSPVEQYF.

The genes are TRBV6-1 and TRBJ2-5; a weak D match, TRBD1 (6 bases). The CDR3 sequence is 15 residues long. Germline V gene lookup returns CDR1 MNHNS and CDR2 SASEGT. V was shortened by 4 bases and J by 1 base, with 13 bases between the two germline ends. The CDR3 is CASSVKDSAQETQYF. The CDR3 DNA reads TGTGCCAGCAGTGTAAAGGACAGCGCCCAAGAGACCCAGTACTTC.

In regard to this clone: The same CDR3 can be traced to other DNA sequences in this sample. V usage is TRBV5-6 and J usage is TRBJ1-1; D is ambiguous. V was trimmed by 1 base and J by 0 bases, leaving 1 base between them. From germline, CDR1 is SGHDT and CDR2 YYEEEE. CDR3 length equals 12 residues. CDR3 in DNA: TGTGCCAGCAGCTTGTTGAACACTGAAGCTTTCTTT. Protein: CASSLLNTEAFF.

In its sample, this clone was seen once. The chain has TRBV9 and TRBJ2-3; 8 positions match TRBD2. In germline, CDR1 is SGDLS, CDR2 YYNGEE. This CDR3 is 15 amino acids long. V shed 0 bases and J 3 bases; nucleotides not matched to a gene: 3. The CDR3 DNA sequence: TGTGCCAGCAGCGTAGAGTCGGGAGGGACAGATACGCAGTATTTT. This gives the protein CASSVESGGTDTQYF.

In nucleotides, the CDR3 is TGTGCCATCACAACTATTTCCGGGACAGGCCTCACCGGGGAGCTGTTTTTT. Translation: CAITTISGTGLTGELFF. The gene calls are TRBV2 and TRBJ2-2, with 8 bases matching TRBD1. This CDR3 is built from 17 residues. Per germline, CDR1 SNHLY and CDR2 FYNNEI. J gave up 4 bases and V 10 bases, and 17 bases lay outside the gene matches.